Sequencing of this T cell receptor (beta chain) was carried out in a study of cytomegalovirus exposure and HLA in healthy donors (TCRdb year 2017). In terms of the full investigation: According to an earlier analysis of around 600 of the donors, about 179 million T cells yielded roughly 110 million unique TCR beta sequences and 276 Gb of sequence data. The aim of the study was to test whether cataloging public T cell receptors could identify signatures of past pathogen exposure. HLA typing covered class I and class II loci at four-digit resolution. The number of typed donors differed by locus: about 629-630 for A, B, C, DRB1 and DQB1; some 540 for DQA1; 600 to 610 for DPA1; and roughly 470 for DPB1. An early release that covered about 640 HLA-typed donors contained approximately 300 gigabases of sequencing data and tens of millions of unique TCR sequences. A later genetic analysis used genome-wide SNP genotypes for 398 of the 666 donors, treating that subset as a discovery cohort. Besides the first cohort of more than 650 subjects, a separate validation cohort made up of over 100 different subjects was used. All discovery cohort repertoires had been generated using a single sequencing platform. Using immunosequencing, the study profiled T cell repertoires from approximately 700 subjects and related those repertoires to cytomegalovirus serostatus. Donor age, sex, ethnicity and CMV serostatus were compiled together with the repertoire data. To study patterns of TCR occurrence, a later analysis re-analyzed previously published TCR beta repertoires from 500 to 850 donors and added high-resolution HLA genotyping. Several DR-DQ haplotypes were treated as single units for association and clustering because of strong linkage in the cohort. Among about 370 genotyped donors of the cohort, an average of approximately 240,000 unique TCR beta nucleotide sequences was sequenced per donor, of which approximately 19% were non-productive. High-throughput TCR immunosequencing, statistical association of individual TCRs with disease status, and machine learning were combined to predict cytomegalovirus infection status. Rather than using new phenotypic data, the later analysis identified candidate immune exposures from TCR beta sequences and from how often those sequences occurred across donors. An earlier analysis of approximately 640 of the donors applied high-throughput TCR beta sequencing to assess whether each TCR beta V gene segment acted as functional or pseudogenic. The genetic ancestry cluster associated with self-reported Caucasian donors included roughly 84% of the approximately 400 genotyped donors.

The paper as a whole reports these results and caveats: Only TCR beta chains were sequenced in this cohort, and the absence of alpha or paired-chain data limited detectable features. A later analysis found that TCR association rates varied across HLA loci, with DRB1 alleles showing the most associated TCRs and HLA-C alleles the fewest. Some IMGT-functional V segments, including TRBV6-2 and TRBV6-3, could not be told apart with the 87-base-pair reads, so those segments were excluded. Presence/absence analyses assumed roughly uniform sequencing depth across donors, an assumption that may not hold. Specific HLA alleles were associated with 15,000 to 20,000 TCR beta sequences at a false discovery rate of 0.05 in a later analysis. The study gave a list of about 150 TCR beta chains associated with cytomegalovirus. Because HLA typing was missing for some donors at each locus, association tests included only the typed subset. In an earlier analysis of a few hundred of the donors, most TCR beta V segments were observed in productive rearrangements about 87% or about 30% of the time, broadly matching IMGT annotations. Compared with the approximately 720-donor mean, donors in an Asian-associated ancestry cluster had fewer N-insertions in productive TCRs, according to a later genetic analysis. Several of the top co-occurrence clusters appeared to be linked to parvovirus B19, influenza, CMV and Epstein-Barr virus, according to a later analysis. A few of the identified cytomegalovirus-associated TCR beta chains were confirmed in vitro to be specific for cytomegalovirus antigens. Because counts were too low, 15 to 20 rarely observed V segments, including chromosome 9 orphons, were left out of the earlier analysis of roughly 600 of the donors. A later analysis found that HLA-associated TCR beta chains were more clonally expanded and had lower generation probabilities than equally common non-associated chains. In a later genetic analysis, a missense DCLRE1C variant was associated with V-gene and J-gene trimming of TCR beta chains, and the association was replicated in an independent cohort. In a later analysis, most CMV-associated TCR beta chains were found to appear HLA-restricted, with HLA associations seemingly driven largely by CMV exposure. Linkage disequilibrium might explain the correlated functional status among segregating V segments, but an unknown experimental factor could not be ruled out. The classifier was reported to diagnose cytomegalovirus status with high specificity and sensitivity in both the original and validation cohorts. Most TCR sequences were observed very rarely across donors, whereas some public TCRs were present in many individuals. A cluster of highly shared sequence variants was judged likely to be a technical artifact of the sequencing pipeline. CMV serostatus was the only immune exposure information available for the cohort. A further reported finding was that TCR beta sequences accurately predicted the HLA-A and HLA-B alleles for most subjects in the first cohort. The authors suggested that the approach could potentially be generalized to other disease states and immunological phenotypes. When HLA alleles, especially DR and DQ, strongly co-occurred, TCR associations were difficult to assign to individual alleles.

Reading from cysteine to phenylalanine, the CDR3 counts 16 amino acids. The entry retains the CDR3 DNA only, 48 bases that are in frame from base 1. Taken from the germline V gene (reference sequence), the CDR1 and CDR2 loops are MNHEY and SMNVEV. Trimming accounts for 6 bases at V and 3 bases at J, while the number of junction bases matched to no gene is 5. Comments on this clone: Its antigen is unknown. No qualities accompany the bases; no much larger clone lies one base away.

In total, roughly 670 healthy bone marrow donors made up the cohort. All cohort members were sampled while nominally healthy, although unrecorded immune exposures were likely present. The donor tested CMV seropositive and was one of the 289 seropositive cohort members. Each donor provided a peripheral blood sample, and peripheral blood mononuclear cells were used for TCR beta sequencing. The Qiagen DNeasy Blood Extraction Kit was used to extract genomic DNA from the blood cell samples. Library creation used the immunoSEQ multiplex PCR assay. For the multiplex PCR, a mixture combining 60 forward primers for TCR Vbeta segments and 13 reverse primers for TCR Jbeta segments was used. A multiplex PCR assay on genomic DNA amplified the CDR3 region of rearranged TCR beta genes. On the Illumina HiSeq System, the amplified TCR beta libraries were sequenced as 87-base-pair reads. In the authors' own workflow: Across the 640 or so repertoires, a later analysis counted tens of millions of unique TCR beta chains, some 11 million of which were shared by at least two donors. Raw reads were error-corrected and collapsed into unique sequences with a nearest-neighbor algorithm that merged closely related sequences to remove PCR and sequencing errors. To assign V, D and J gene segments, CDR3 sequences were aligned to IMGT reference sequences. Each retained sequence needed at least a six-nucleotide match to both a V gene segment and a J gene segment. Rearrangements were called productive when the CDR3 lacked stop codons and stayed in frame with V and J; all others were non-productive. Following IMGT convention, CDR3 was defined as the stretch from the second conserved V-encoded cysteine up to the conserved J-encoded phenylalanine. The earlier analysis of about 610 of the donors excluded any sequence lacking an unambiguous match to a single V gene segment. An earlier analysis of several hundred of the donors called V segments functional above 56.7% productive rearrangements and segregating when the between-donor standard deviation exceeded 5%. To diagnose cytomegalovirus status from the catalog of TCR beta chain sequences, a statistical classification framework was built. V and J gene assignment, in a later analysis, came from comparing TCR nucleotide sequences with IMGT/GENE-DB human TR gene sequences. In a later analysis, CDR3 sequences and most-parsimonious VDJ recombination scenarios were assigned using the TCRdist pipeline. In a later analysis, every TCR beta chain was defined by the combination of its CDR3 amino acid sequence and its V-gene family, and reads without a unique V-gene family were dropped. A later analysis removed roughly 590 highly shared, low-generation-probability nucleotide sequences to deal with suspected cross-contamination and a sequencing artifact. For each public chain, a later analysis derived a clonal expansion index from normalized ranks of inferred template counts within each repertoire. Generation probabilities in a later analysis came from a VDJ recombination model fitted to out-of-frame rearrangements, and those results were checked against IGoR. A later analysis scored TCR-TCR, TCR-HLA and TCR-CMV co-occurrence with hypergeometric tests, applying a repertoire-size bias correction to TCR pairs. False discovery rates were estimated in a later analysis by permuting HLA or CMV assignments 20 times. In a later analysis, co-occurring TCRs were grouped using DBSCAN, with TCRdist sequence similarity added in when clustering inside HLA-allele-positive subsets. Repertoires with fewer than 30,000 or more than 120,000 public chains, plus five repertoires with anomalous nucleotide sharing, were excluded from co-occurrence clustering. This immuneACCESS table, as held by TCRdb, lists in-frame sequences with V and J called but not all clones. Of the missing ones, under half trace to an unresolved V gene in checked studies; the others have no known cause. V and J calls and clone size follow that table, whereas D and trimming were derived from the DNA. This sample comprises 95,000 to 150,000 clones, about 10% of them detected only once. Jointly, the top ten make up roughly 4.2% of the sample.

This receptor was taken from a woman between 18 and 30 years old in good health and CMV-seropositive. Sample: PBMCs. The chain is assembled from TRBV27 and TRBJ2-1; 13 nucleotides in the junction match TRBD2. The nucleotides read TGTGCCAGCAGACGGACTAGCGGGGGCGGCTACAATGAGCAGTTCTTC. This yields the protein CASRRTSGGGYNEQFF.